This entry is about one TCR beta chain. The antigen remains unidentified. The germline gene is not matched at one end of the junction; a read error may be the cause. Preparation methods for the bulk TCR libraries were those previously described, with listed TCR primers. TCRdb passed the PCR reads through MiXCR, listing each CDR3 protein once. The sample lists 490,000 or so distinct CDR3 sequences, about 21% occurring once. The CDR3 loop spans 14 amino acids. Germline V gives CDR1 MGHDK, CDR2 SYGVNS. The data derive from a study of molecular identifiers for immune sequencing clone quantification. Study observations and caveats: The share of molecules held by clones above 20 RNA copies was over 99% in effector cells and under 1% in naive cells.

The sample taken for sequencing was naive CD8+ T cells from blood, with Jurkat cell RNA spiked in. Subset of the sample: FACS-sorted CD8+CD4-CCR7+CD45RA+ naive T cells. The sequence derives from a human donor in good health. Some libraries in this study had Jurkat cell RNA spiked in. The genes are TRBV25-1 and TRBJ2-2, with a possible D match to TRBD2 (6 bases). This CDR3 reads CAGSPGVLGRELFF. The CDR3 DNA reads as TGTGCCGGCAGTCCGGGGGTGCTCGGCAGGGAGCTGTTTTTT.